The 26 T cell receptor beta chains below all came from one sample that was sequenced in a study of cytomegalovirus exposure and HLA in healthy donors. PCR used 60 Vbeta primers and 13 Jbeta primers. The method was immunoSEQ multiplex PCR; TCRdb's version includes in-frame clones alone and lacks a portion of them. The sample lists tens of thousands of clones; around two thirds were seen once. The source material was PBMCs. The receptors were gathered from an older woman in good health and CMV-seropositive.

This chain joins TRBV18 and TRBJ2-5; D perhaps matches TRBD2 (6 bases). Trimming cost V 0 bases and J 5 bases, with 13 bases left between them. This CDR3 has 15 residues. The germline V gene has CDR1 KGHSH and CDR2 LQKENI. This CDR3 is CASSPPAGRGETQYF. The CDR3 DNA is TGTGCCAGCTCACCACCCGCGGGACGCGGGGAGACCCAGTACTTC.

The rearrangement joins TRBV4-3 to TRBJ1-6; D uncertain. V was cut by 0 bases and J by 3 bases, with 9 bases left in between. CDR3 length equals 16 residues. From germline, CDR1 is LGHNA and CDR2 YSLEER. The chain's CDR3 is CASSQDIAIYNSPLHF. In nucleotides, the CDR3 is TGCGCCAGCAGCCAAGATATAGCCATCTATAATTCACCCCTCCACTTT.

CDR3 DNA: TGCAGCGTTGTTTCCAGGGCGAACACTGAAGCTTTCTTT. Protein sequence: CSVVSRANTEAFF. The chain links TRBV29-1 to TRBJ1-1; D perhaps matches TRBD1 (5 bases). The germline V gene has CDR1 SQVTM and CDR2 ANQGSEA. The CDR3 extends over 13 amino acids. Deletions cut 4 bases from V and 1 base from J, with 10 bases between.

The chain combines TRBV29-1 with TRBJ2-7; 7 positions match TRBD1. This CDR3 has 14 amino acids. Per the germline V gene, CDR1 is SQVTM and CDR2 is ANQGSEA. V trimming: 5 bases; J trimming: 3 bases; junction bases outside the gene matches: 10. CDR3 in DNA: TGCAGCGTTATGCCCGGGACAGCTATCTACGAGCAGTACTTC. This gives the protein CSVMPGTAIYEQYF.

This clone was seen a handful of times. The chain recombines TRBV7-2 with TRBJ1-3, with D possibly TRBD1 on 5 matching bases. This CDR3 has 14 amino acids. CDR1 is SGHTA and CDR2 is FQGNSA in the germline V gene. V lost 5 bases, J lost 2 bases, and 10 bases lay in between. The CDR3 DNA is TGTGCCAGCAGCCGGGGGGGTGCTGGAAACACCATATATTTT. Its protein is CASSRGGAGNTIYF. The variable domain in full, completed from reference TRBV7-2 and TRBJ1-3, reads GAGVSQSPSNKVTEKGKDVELRCDPISGHTALYWYRQSLGQGLEFLIYFQGNSAPDKSGLPSDRFSAERTGGSVSTLTIQRTQQEDSAVYLCASSRGGAGNTIYFGEGSWLTVV.

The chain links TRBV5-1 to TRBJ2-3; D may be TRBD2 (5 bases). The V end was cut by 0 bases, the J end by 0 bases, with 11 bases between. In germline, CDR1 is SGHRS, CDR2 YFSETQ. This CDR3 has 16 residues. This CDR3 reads CASSLEPGISTDTQYF. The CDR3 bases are TGCGCCAGCAGCTTGGAGCCCGGGATCAGCACAGATACGCAGTATTTT.

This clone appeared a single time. CDR3 region: CASREQGFNSPLHF. CDR3 DNA: TGTGCCAGCAGAGAACAGGGGTTTAATTCACCCCTCCACTTT. This chain connects TRBV25-1 to TRBJ1-6; 7 bases line up with TRBD1. CDR3 length: 14 amino acids. V lost 6 bases to trimming and J lost 6 bases; unmatched junction nucleotides: 5. CDR1 is MGHDK and CDR2 is SYGVNS in the germline V gene.

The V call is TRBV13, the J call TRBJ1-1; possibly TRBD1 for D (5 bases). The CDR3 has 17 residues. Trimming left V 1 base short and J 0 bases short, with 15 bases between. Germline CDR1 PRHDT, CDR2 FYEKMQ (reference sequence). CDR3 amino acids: CASSLEGWADVNTEAFF. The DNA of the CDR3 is TGTGCCAGCAGCTTAGAGGGGTGGGCTGACGTGAACACTGAAGCTTTCTTT.

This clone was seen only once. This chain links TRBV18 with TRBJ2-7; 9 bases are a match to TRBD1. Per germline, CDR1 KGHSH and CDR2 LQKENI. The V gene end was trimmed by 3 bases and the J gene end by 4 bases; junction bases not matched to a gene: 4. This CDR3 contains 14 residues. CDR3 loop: CASSPGQGPYEQYF. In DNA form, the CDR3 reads TGTGCCAGCTCACCGGGACAGGGACCTTACGAGCAGTACTTC.

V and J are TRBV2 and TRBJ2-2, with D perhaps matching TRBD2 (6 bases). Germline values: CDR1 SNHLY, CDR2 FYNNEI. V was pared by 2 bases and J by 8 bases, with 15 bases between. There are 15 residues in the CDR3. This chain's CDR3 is CASSEMPGARGELFF. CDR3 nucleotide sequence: TGTGCCAGCAGTGAAATGCCGGGAGCGAGAGGGGAGCTGTTTTTT.

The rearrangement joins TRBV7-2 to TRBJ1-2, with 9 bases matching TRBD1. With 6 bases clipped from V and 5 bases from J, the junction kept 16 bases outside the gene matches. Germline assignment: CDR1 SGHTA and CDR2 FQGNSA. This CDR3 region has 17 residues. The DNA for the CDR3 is TGTGCCAGCAGTCCCCCCCCGCCCGCTGGGACAGGGTATGGCTACACCTTC. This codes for CASSPPPPAGTGYGYTF.

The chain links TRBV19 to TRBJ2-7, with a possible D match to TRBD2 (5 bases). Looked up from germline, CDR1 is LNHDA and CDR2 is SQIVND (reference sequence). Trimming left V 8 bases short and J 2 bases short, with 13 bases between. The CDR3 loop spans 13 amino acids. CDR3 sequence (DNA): TGTGCCAGTTGTCCCGGGGAGACCTACGAGCAGTACTTC. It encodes CASCPGETYEQYF. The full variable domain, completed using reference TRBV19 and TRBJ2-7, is DGGITQSPKYLFRKEGQNVTLSCEQNLNHDAMYWYRQDPGQGLRLIYYSQIVNDFQKGDIAEGYSVSREKKESFPLTVTSAQKNPTAFYLCASCPGETYEQYFGPGTRLTVT.

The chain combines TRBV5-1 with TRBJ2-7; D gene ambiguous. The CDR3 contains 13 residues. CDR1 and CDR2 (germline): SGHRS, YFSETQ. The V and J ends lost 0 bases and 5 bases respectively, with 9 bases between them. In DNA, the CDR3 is TGCGCCAGCAGCTTGGCGGGTTGGGACGAGCAGTACTTC. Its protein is CASSLAGWDEQYF.

The chain's CDR3 is CASTGGLRGAGTIYF. In DNA form, the CDR3 reads TGTGCCAGCACGGGGGGACTCAGGGGCGCGGGCACCATATATTTT. This chain joins TRBV28 and TRBJ1-3; a possible D gene is TRBD1 (6 bases). V gave up 7 bases and J gave up 9 bases, with 22 bases separating them. This CDR3 is built from 15 residues. The V gene's germline CDR1 is MDHEN and CDR2 SYDVKM. The complete variable domain, with remaining parts taken from reference TRBV28 and TRBJ1-3, reads DVKVTQSSRYLVKRTGEKVFLECVQDMDHENMFWYRQDPGLGLRLIYFSYDVKMKEKGDIPEGYSVSREKKERFSLILESASTNQTSMYLCASTGGLRGAGTIYFGEGSWLTVV.

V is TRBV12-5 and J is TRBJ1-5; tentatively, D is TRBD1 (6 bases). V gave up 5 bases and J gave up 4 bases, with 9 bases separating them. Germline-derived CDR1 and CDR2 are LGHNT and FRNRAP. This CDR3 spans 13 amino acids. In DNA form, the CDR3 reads TGTGCTAGTGGTGCGACAGGTAATCAGCCCCAGCATTTT. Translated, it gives CASGATGNQPQHF.

CDR3 DNA sequence: TGCAGCGTTGTCCCCGGGAGCACAGATACGCAGTATTTT. The encoded protein is CSVVPGSTDTQYF. J is TRBJ2-3 and V is TRBV29-1; no clear D gene. Trimming shortened V by 4 bases and J by 0 bases, and 8 bases separated the two germline ends. Germline V gene lookup returns CDR1 SQVTM and CDR2 ANQGSEA. The CDR3 totals 13 residues.

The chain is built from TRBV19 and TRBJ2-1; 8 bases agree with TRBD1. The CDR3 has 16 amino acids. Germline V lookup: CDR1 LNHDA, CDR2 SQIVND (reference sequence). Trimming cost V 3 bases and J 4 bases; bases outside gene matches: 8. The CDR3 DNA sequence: TGTGCCAGTAGTATTGGCCGGGACAGGCCGTACAATGAGCAGTTCTTC. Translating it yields CASSIGRDRPYNEQFF.

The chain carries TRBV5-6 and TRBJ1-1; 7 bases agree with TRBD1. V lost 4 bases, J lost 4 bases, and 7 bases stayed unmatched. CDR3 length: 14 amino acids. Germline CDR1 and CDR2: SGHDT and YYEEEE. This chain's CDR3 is CASSRGQLSTEAFF. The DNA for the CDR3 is TGTGCCAGCAGCAGGGGACAGTTGAGCACTGAAGCTTTCTTT.

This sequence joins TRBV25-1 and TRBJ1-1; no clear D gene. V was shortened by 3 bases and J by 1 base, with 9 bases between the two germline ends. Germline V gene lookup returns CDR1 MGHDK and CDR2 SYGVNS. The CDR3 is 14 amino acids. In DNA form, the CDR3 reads TGTGCCAGCAGTGACTACAGTACGAACACTGAAGCTTTCTTT. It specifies CASSDYSTNTEAFF.

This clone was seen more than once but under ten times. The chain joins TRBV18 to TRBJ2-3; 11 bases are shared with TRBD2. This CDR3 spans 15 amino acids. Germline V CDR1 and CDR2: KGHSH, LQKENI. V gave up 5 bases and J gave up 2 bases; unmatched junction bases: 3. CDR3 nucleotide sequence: TGTGCCAGCTCATCGGGACTAGCGGTCACAGATACGCAGTATTTT. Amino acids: CASSSGLAVTDTQYF.

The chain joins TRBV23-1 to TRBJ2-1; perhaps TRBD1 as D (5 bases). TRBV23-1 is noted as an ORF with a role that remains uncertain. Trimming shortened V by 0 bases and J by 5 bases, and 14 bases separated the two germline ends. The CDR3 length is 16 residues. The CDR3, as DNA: TGCGCCAGCAGTCAATCGGGGCGGCGAGAGAACAATGAGCAGTTCTTC. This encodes CASSQSGRRENNEQFF.

The CDR3 loop reads CASSGIAGVNEQFF. Written as DNA, the CDR3 is TGTGCCAGCAGTGGAATAGCGGGGGTGAATGAGCAGTTCTTC. The J gene is TRBJ2-1, the V gene TRBV7-2, with 9 bases matching TRBD2. CDR1 and CDR2 (germline): SGHTA, FQGNSA. J gave up 7 bases and V 6 bases, and 7 bases lay outside the gene matches. This CDR3 contains 14 residues.

The CDR3 sequence: CASSPVGGILYEQYF. CDR3 sequence (DNA): TGTGCCAGCTCACCAGTGGGGGGTATTCTCTACGAGCAGTACTTC. The chain employs TRBV18 and TRBJ2-7, with D possibly TRBD2 on 6 matching bases. The CDR3 loop spans 15 amino acids. From germline, CDR1 is KGHSH and CDR2 LQKENI. V lost 2 bases to trimming and J lost 3 bases, with 14 bases between them.

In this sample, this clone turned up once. The CDR3 bases are TGTGCCAGCAGCTTAGGCCCGGGCGGGGGGAGGTACGAGCAGTACTTC. Translation gives CASSLGPGGGRYEQYF. The chain links TRBV13 to TRBJ2-7; 8 bases align to TRBD2. CDR3 length: 16 residues. Germline loops: CDR1 PRHDT, CDR2 FYEKMQ (reference sequence). The junction had 8 bases not matched to a gene; V was cut back by 0 bases and J by 4 bases.

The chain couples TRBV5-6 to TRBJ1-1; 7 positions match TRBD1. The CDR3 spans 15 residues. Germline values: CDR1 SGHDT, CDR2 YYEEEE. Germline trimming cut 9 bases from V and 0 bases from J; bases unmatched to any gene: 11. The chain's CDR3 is CATYEQGEVNTEAFF. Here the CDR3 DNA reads TGTGCCACGTACGAGCAGGGGGAAGTGAACACTGAAGCTTTCTTT.

The CDR3 DNA is TGTGCCAGCACGGGAGGTTATAACTATGGCTACACCTTC. It specifies CASTGGYNYGYTF. The genes are TRBV5-6 and TRBJ1-2; no clear D gene. From germline, CDR1 is SGHDT and CDR2 YYEEEE. This CDR3 has 13 residues. The V gene lost 6 bases and the J gene lost 1 base, with 10 bases spanning the gap.